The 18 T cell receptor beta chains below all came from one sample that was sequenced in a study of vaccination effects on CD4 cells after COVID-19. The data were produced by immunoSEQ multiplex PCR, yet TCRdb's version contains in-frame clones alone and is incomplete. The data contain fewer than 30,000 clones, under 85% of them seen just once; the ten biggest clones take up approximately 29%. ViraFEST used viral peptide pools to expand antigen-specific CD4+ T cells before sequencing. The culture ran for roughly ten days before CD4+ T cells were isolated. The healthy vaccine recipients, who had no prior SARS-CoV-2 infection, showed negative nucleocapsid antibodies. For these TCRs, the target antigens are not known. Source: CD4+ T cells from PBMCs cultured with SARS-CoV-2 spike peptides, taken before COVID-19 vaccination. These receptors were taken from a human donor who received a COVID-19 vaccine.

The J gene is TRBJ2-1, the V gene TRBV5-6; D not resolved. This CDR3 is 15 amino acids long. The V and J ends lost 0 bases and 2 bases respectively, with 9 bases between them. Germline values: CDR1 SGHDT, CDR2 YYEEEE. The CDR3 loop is CASSLGLRAYNEQFF. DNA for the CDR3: TGTGCCAGCAGCTTGGGTCTCAGAGCCTACAATGAGCAGTTCTTC.

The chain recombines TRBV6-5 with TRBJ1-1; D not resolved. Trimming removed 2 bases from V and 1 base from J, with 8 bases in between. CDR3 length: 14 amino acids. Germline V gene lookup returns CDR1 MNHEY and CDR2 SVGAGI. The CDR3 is CASSYRASNTEAFF. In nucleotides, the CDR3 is TGTGCCAGCAGTTACCGCGCTTCGAACACTGAAGCTTTCTTT.

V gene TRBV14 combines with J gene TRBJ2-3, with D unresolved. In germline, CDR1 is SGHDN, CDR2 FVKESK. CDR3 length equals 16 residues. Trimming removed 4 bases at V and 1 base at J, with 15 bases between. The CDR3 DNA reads TGTGCCAGCAGCCCTCGGGCCTCCTGGGGCACAGATACGCAGTATTTT. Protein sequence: CASSPRASWGTDTQYF.

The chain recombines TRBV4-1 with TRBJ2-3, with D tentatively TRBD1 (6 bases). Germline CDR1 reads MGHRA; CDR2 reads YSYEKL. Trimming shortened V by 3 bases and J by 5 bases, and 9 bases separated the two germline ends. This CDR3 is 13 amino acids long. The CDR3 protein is CASSQLGGDTQYF. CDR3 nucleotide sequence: TGCGCCAGCAGCCAGCTAGGGGGAGATACGCAGTATTTT.

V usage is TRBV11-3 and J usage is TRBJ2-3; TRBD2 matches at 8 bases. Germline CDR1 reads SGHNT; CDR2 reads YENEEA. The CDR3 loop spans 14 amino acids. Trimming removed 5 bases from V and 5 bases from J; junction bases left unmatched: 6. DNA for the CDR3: TGTGCCAGCAGCCGGGGGGGGAAGGGAGATACGCAGTATTTT. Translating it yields CASSRGGKGDTQYF. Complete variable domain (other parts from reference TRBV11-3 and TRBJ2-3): EAGVVQSPRYKIIEKKQPVAFWCNPISGHNTLYWYLQNLGQGPELLIRYENEEAVDDSQLPKDRFSAERLKGVDSTLKIQPAELGDSAVYLCASSRGGKGDTQYFGPGTRLTVL.

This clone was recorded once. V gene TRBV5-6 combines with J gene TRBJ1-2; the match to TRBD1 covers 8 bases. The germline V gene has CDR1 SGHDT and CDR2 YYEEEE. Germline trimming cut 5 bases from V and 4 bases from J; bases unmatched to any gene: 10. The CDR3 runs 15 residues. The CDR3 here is CASRTSGGAPYGYTF. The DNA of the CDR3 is TGTGCCAGCAGGACTTCAGGGGGCGCTCCCTATGGCTACACCTTC.

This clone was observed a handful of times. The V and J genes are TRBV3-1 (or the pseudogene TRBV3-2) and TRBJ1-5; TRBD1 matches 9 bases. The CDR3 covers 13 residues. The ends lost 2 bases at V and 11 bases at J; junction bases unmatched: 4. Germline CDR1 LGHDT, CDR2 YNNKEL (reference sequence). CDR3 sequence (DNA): TGTGCCAGCAGCCAACAACAGGGGGCAGCCCAGCATTTT. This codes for CASSQQQGAAQHF.

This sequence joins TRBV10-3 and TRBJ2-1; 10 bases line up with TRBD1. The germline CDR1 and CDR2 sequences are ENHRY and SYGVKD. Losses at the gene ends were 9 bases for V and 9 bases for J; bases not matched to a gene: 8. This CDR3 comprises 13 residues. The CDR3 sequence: CAIIRDRGSEQFF. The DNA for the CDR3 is TGTGCCATTATCCGGGACAGGGGCAGTGAGCAGTTCTTC.

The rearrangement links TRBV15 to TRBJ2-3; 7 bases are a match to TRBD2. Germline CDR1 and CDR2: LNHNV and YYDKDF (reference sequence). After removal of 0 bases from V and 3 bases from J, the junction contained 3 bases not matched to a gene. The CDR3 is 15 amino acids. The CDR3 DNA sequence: TGTGCCACCAGCAGAGAAAAGCGGGGTACAGATACGCAGTATTTT. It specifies CATSREKRGTDTQYF.

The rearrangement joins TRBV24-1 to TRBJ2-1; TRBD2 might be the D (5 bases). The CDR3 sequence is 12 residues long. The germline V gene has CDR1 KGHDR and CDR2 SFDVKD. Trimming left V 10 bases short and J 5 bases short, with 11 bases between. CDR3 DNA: TGTGCCACTGGGCGGCGGGACAATGAGCAGTTCTTC. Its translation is CATGRRDNEQFF.

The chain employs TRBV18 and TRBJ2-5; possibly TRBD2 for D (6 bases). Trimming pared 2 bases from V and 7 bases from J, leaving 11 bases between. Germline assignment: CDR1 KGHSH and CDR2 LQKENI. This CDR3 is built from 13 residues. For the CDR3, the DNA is TGTGCCAGCTCACCAACCCAGGAGGGGACCCAGTACTTC. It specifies CASSPTQEGTQYF.

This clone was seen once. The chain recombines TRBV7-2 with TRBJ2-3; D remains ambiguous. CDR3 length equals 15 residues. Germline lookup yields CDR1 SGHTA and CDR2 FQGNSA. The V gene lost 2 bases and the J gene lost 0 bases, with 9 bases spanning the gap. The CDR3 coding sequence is TGTGCCAGCAGCTTATCGACCGGCAGCACAGATACGCAGTATTTT. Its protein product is CASSLSTGSTDTQYF. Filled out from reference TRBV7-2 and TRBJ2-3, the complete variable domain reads GAGVSQSPSNKVTEKGKDVELRCDPISGHTALYWYRQSLGQGLEFLIYFQGNSAPDKSGLPSDRFSAERTGGSVSTLTIQRTQQEDSAVYLCASSLSTGSTDTQYFGPGTRLTVL.

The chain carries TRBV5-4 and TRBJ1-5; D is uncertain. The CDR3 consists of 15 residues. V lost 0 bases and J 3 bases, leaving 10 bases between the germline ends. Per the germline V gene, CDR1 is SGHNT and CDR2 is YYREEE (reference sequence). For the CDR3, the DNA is TGTGCCAGCAGCTTGGGAGTGGAGAACAATCAGCCCCAGCATTTT. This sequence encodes CASSLGVENNQPQHF.

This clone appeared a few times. As DNA, the CDR3 is TGTGCCAGCAGCTTGGCGGTCGGGGGTGGCTACACCTTC. Protein product: CASSLAVGGGYTF. The gene calls are TRBV5-6 and TRBJ1-2, with a weak D call TRBD1 (5 bases). Between the trimmed V and J ends, which lost 0 bases and 7 bases, there was a span of 10 bases. CDR1 SGHDT and CDR2 YYEEEE come from the germline V gene. The CDR3 consists of 13 residues. The full variable domain, in which reference TRBV5-6 and TRBJ1-2 provide the parts outside the CDR3, is DAGVTQSPTHLIKTRGQQVTLRCSPKSGHDTVSWYQQALGQGPQFIFQYYEEEERQRGNFPDRFSGHQFPNYSSELNVNALLLGDSALYLCASSLAVGGGYTFGSGTRLTVV.

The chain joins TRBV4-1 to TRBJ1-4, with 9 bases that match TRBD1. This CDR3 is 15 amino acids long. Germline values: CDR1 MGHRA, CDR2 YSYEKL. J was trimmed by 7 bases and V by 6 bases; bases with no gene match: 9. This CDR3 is CASRHPGQGGEKLFF. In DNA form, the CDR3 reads TGCGCCAGCAGACATCCGGGACAGGGCGGTGAAAAACTGTTTTTT.

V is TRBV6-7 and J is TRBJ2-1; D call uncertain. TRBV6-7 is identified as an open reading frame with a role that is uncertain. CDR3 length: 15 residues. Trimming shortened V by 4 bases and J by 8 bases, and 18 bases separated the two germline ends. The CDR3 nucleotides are TGTGCCAGCAGTTTCCGGGTGGAGATCATCGATGAGCAGTTCTTC. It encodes CASSFRVEIIDEQFF.

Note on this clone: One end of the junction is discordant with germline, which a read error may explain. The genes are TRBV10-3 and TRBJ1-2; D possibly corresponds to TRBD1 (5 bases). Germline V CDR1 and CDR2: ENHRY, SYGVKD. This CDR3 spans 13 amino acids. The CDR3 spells CATRPGTNYGYTF. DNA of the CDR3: TGTGCCACCCGACCCGGGACCAACTACGGCTACACCTTC.

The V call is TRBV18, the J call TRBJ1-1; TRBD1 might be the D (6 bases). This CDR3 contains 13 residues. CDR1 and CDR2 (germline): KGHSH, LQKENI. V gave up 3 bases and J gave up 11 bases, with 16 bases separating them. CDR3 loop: CASSPSDHREAFF. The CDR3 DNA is TGTGCCAGCTCACCTTCAGACCACAGGGAGGCTTTCTTT.